Given below is one T cell receptor (beta chain) in context. This sample stems from a study of T cell changes during pregnancy in multiple sclerosis. Clones were read by immunoSEQ multiplex PCR, and TCRdb kept only the in-frame ones, dropping some. Among about 93,000 clones, around 91% were seen once, and the ten largest hold approximately 1.6%. The TCR originated in a female donor in good health, enrolled as a control in a pregnancy study. The starting material was peripheral blood, obtained after pregnancy.

The CDR3 here is CASSLTGGTDTQYF. CDR3 nucleotide sequence: TGTGCCAGCAGCTTGACAGGGGGCACAGATACGCAGTATTTT. The V call is TRBV7-9, the J call TRBJ2-3, with 8 bases lining up with TRBD1. This CDR3 contains 14 residues. After removal of 3 bases from V and 1 base from J, the junction contained 0 bases not matched to a gene. Looked up from germline, CDR1 is SEHNR and CDR2 is FQNEAQ (reference sequence). The entire variable domain, with the rest obtained from reference TRBV7-9 and TRBJ2-3, is as follows: DTGVSQNPRHKITKRGQNVTFRCDPISEHNRLYWYRQTLGQGPEFLTYFQNEAQLEKSRLLSDRFSAERPKGSFSTLEIQRTEQGDSAMYLCASSLTGGTDTQYFGPGTRLTVL.